Presented here are 13 T cell receptor beta chains from one specimen sequenced in a study of cytomegalovirus exposure and HLA in healthy donors. PCR employed 60 Vbeta and 13 Jbeta primers. Profiled with immunoSEQ multiplex PCR; TCRdb holds only in-frame clones, not every one. In the table there are under 150,000 clones, roughly 80% of which are singletons. The sample comprised PBMCs. The receptors originated from a man aged 30 to 39 in good health and CMV-seronegative.

The chain links TRBV27 to TRBJ2-5, with a weak D call TRBD2 (7 bases). The CDR3 has 13 residues. Trimming cost V 5 bases and J 5 bases, with 12 bases left between them. From germline, CDR1 is MNHEY and CDR2 SMNVEV (reference sequence). CDR3 nucleotides: TGTGCCAGCAGTGAGGGGGGGGATGAGACCCAGTACTTC. Amino acids: CASSEGGDETQYF.

The chain links TRBV7-2 to TRBJ2-7; 9 nucleotides match TRBD1. Germline CDR1 and CDR2: SGHTA and FQGNSA. Trimming took 5 bases from V and 5 from J; bases not matched to a gene: 7. The CDR3 totals 14 residues. For the CDR3, the DNA is TGTGCCAGCAGCACGACAGGGGGTGGCGACGAGCAGTACTTC. Translated, it gives CASSTTGGGDEQYF.

The chain employs TRBV4-1 and TRBJ1-4, with 7 bases that match TRBD1. The CDR3 runs 14 residues. Germline V lookup: CDR1 MGHRA, CDR2 YSYEKL. With V trimmed by 4 bases and J by 7 bases, 6 bases remained unmatched. The CDR3 coding sequence is TGCGCCAGCAGCCGAACAGGGGCGTTTGAAAAACTGTTTTTT. This encodes CASSRTGAFEKLFF.

This clone was seen a single time. The J gene is TRBJ2-6, the V gene TRBV6-4; TRBD1 agrees at 10 bases. The CDR3 has 17 residues. V was pared by 5 bases and J by 4 bases, with 8 bases of the junction left unmatched. Germline CDR1 reads MRHNA; CDR2 reads SNTAGT. The CDR3 region has the DNA TGTGCCAGCAGTCCCGGGACAGGGGTTTACGGGGCCAACGTCCTGACTTTC. It codes for CASSPGTGVYGANVLTF.

This clone was seen a single time. The CDR3 spells CASSLGDRGQPQHF. The CDR3 DNA reads TGCGCCAGCAGCTTGGGGGACAGGGGCCAGCCCCAGCATTTT. V is TRBV5-1 and J is TRBJ1-5; 10 bases fit TRBD1. This CDR3 region has 14 residues. The trim removed 0 bases at V and 7 bases at J, leaving 1 base unmatched. Germline lookup yields CDR1 SGHRS and CDR2 YFSETQ.

The chain couples TRBV19 to TRBJ1-5; TRBD1 matches 8 bases. The CDR3 has 12 amino acids. Germline-derived CDR1 and CDR2 are LNHDA and SQIVND (reference sequence). Trimming removed 10 bases from V and 4 bases from J; junction bases left unmatched: 3. The CDR3 loop reads CATRTGNQPQHF. CDR3 bases: TGTGCCACCCGGACAGGGAATCAGCCCCAGCATTTT.

This sequence joins TRBV28 and TRBJ2-7; TRBD2 matches 11 bases. CDR3 length: 15 residues. CDR1 MDHEN and CDR2 SYDVKM come from the germline V gene. J was trimmed by 6 bases and V by 6 bases; bases with no gene match: 10. CDR3 region: CASSGTSGRWGEQYF. The CDR3 DNA reads as TGTGCCAGCAGCGGCACTAGCGGGAGATGGGGCGAGCAGTACTTC.

This chain connects TRBV7-9 to TRBJ2-3; 10 bases line up with TRBD1. CDR1 is SEHNR, CDR2 FQNEAQ, per germline (reference sequence). The CDR3 extends over 18 amino acids. Trimming took 4 bases from V and 2 from J; bases not matched to a gene: 12. The CDR3 DNA is TGTGCCAGCAGCTCAGACAGGGGGCGAGAGGCGAACACAGATACGCAGTATTTT. This sequence encodes CASSSDRGREANTDTQYF.

This clone was found a few times. V usage is TRBV7-9 and J usage is TRBJ2-4, with D possibly being TRBD1 (5 bases). The CDR3 length is 14 residues. V was cut by 8 bases and J by 0 bases, with 11 bases left in between. CDR1 is SEHNR, CDR2 FQNEAQ, per germline (reference sequence). The CDR3 loop is CASRPQGAKNIQYF. CDR3 in DNA: TGTGCCAGCCGGCCCCAGGGAGCCAAAAACATTCAGTACTTC.

This sequence joins TRBV9 and TRBJ2-7; D gene unclear. Germline CDR1 SGDLS, CDR2 YYNGEE. The CDR3 is 14 residues long. With 3 bases removed from V and 5 bases from J, the gap between germline ends came to 15 bases. CDR3 sequence reads: CASSDSPRPDEQYF. In DNA, the CDR3 is TGTGCCAGCAGCGACAGCCCCAGGCCCGACGAGCAGTACTTC.

The V call is TRBV27, the J call TRBJ2-7, with TRBD1 matching 8 bases. The germline V gene has CDR1 MNHEY and CDR2 SMNVEV (reference sequence). The CDR3 loop spans 14 amino acids. Trimming removed 5 bases from V and 0 bases from J; junction bases left unmatched: 3. In DNA form, the CDR3 reads TGTGCCAGCAGTCCAGGGGGCCGCTCCTACGAGCAGTACTTC. Its protein product is CASSPGGRSYEQYF.

This clone was picked up one time. The J gene is TRBJ2-5, the V gene TRBV5-1; TRBD2 might be the D (6 bases). The CDR3 covers 16 residues. V gave up 0 bases and J gave up 5 bases, with 17 bases separating them. In germline, CDR1 is SGHRS, CDR2 YFSETQ. In nucleotides, the CDR3 is TGCGCCAGCAGCTTGGCGAGTATCGGGGGTTGGGAGACCCAGTACTTC. Translation: CASSLASIGGWETQYF. Using reference TRBV5-1 and TRBJ2-5 for the parts outside the CDR3, the full variable domain is KAGVTQTPRYLIKTRGQQVTLSCSPISGHRSVSWYQQTPGQGLQFLFEYFSETQRNKGNFPGRFSGRQFSNSRSEMNVSTLELGDSALYLCASSLASIGGWETQYFGPGTRLLVL.

The CDR3 reads CASSLGDRDTGELFF. The CDR3 DNA sequence: TGTGCCAGCAGCTTGGGGGACAGGGACACCGGGGAGCTGTTTTTT. The chain combines TRBV5-4 with TRBJ2-2, with 9 bases fitting TRBD1. This CDR3 has 15 amino acids. Looked up from germline, CDR1 is SGHNT and CDR2 is YYREEE (reference sequence). J gave up 3 bases and V 0 bases, and 0 bases lay outside the gene matches.